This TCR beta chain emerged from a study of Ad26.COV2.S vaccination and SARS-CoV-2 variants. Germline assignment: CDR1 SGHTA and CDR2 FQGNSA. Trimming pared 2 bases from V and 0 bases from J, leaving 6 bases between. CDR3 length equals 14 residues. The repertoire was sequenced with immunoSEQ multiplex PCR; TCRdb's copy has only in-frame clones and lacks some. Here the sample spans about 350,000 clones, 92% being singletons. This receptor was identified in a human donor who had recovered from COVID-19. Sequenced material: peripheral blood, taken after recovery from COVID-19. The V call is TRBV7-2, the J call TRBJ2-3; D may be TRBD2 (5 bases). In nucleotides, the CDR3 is TGTGCCAGCAGCTTACCGGGGAGCACAGATACGCAGTATTTT. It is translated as CASSLPGSTDTQYF.